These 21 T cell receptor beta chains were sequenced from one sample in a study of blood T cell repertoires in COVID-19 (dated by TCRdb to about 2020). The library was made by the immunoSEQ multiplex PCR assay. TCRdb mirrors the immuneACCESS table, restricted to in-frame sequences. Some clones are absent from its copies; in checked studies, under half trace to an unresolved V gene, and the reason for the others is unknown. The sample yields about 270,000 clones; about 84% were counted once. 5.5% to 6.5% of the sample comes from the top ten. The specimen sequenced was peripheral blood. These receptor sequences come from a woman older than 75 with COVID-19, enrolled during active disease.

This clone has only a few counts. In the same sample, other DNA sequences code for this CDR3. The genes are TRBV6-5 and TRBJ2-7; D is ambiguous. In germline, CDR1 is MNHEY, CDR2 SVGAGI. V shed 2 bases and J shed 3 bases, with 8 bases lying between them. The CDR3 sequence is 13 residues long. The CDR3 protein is CASSYREYYEQYF. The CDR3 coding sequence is TGTGCCAGCAGTTACCGCGAATACTACGAGCAGTACTTC.

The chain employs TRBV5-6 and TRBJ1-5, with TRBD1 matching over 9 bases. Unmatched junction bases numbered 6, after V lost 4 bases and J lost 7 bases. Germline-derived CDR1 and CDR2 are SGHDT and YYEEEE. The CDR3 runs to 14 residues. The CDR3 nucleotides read TGTGCCAGCAGCGACAGGACAGGGGTACAGCCCCAGCATTTT. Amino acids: CASSDRTGVQPQHF.

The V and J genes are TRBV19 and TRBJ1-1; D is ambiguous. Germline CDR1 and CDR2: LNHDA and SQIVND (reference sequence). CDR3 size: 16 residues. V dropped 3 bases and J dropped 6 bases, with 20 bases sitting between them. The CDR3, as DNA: TGTGCCAGTAGTATTTTCAGATTGGAGGGTACGTCTGAAGCTTTCTTT. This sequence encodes CASSIFRLEGTSEAFF.

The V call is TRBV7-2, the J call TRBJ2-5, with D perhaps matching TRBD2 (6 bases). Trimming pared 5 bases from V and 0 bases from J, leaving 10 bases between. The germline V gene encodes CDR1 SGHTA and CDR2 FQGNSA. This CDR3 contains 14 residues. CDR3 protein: CASSRGTYQETQYF. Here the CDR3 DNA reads TGTGCCAGCAGCCGGGGGACGTACCAAGAGACCCAGTACTTC.

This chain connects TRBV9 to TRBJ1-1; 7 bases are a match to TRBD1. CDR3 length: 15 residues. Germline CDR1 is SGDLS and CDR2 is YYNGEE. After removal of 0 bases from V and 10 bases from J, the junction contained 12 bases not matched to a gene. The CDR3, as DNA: TGTGCCAGCAGCGTAGGCGGAGGGTGGGACAGTGGAGCTTTCTTT. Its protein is CASSVGGGWDSGAFF.

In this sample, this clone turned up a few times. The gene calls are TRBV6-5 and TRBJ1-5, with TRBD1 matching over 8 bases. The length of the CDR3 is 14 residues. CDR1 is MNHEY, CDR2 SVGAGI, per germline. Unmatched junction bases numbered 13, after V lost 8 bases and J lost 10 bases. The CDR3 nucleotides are TGTGCCAGCCAGAGTGGACAGGGCACACGACCCCAGCATTTT. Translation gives CASQSGQGTRPQHF.

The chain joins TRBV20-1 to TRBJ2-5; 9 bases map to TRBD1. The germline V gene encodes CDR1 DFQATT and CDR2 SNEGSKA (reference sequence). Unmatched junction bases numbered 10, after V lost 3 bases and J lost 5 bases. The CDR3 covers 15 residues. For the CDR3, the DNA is TGCAGTGCTAGTTCTCGGACAGGGGATTTGGAGACCCAGTACTTC. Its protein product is CSASSRTGDLETQYF.

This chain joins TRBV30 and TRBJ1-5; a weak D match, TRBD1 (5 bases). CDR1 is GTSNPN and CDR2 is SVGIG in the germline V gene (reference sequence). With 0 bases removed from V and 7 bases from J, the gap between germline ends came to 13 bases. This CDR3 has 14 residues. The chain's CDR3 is CAWSVSAGRQPQHF. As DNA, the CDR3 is TGTGCCTGGAGTGTTAGCGCAGGGAGGCAGCCCCAGCATTTT.

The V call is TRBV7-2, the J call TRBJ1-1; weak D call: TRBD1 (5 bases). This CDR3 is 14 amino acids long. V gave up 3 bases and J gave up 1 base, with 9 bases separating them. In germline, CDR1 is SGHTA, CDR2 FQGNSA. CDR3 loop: CASSFLGGNTEAFF. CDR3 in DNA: TGTGCCAGCAGCTTTCTCGGGGGGAACACTGAAGCTTTCTTT.

The CDR3 here is CASSYGQSRNTIYF. DNA for the CDR3: TGTGCCAGCAGCTACGGACAGTCGCGGAACACCATATATTTT. This chain links TRBV11-2 with TRBJ1-3, with D possibly being TRBD1 (6 bases). Trimming cost V 4 bases and J 7 bases, with 14 bases left between them. CDR1 and CDR2 from the germline V gene are SGHAT and FQNNGV. CDR3 length: 14 amino acids.

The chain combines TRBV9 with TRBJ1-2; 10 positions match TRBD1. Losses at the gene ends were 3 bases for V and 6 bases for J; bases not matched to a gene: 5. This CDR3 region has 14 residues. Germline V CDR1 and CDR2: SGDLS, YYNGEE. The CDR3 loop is CASSARQGADGYTF. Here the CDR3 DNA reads TGTGCCAGCAGCGCCCGACAGGGGGCGGATGGCTACACCTTC.

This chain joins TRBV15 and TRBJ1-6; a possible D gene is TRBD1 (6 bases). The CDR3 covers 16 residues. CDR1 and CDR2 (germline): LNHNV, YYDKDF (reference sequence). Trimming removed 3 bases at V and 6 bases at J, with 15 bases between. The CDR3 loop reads CATSRGTRQANSPLHF. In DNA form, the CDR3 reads TGTGCCACCAGCAGGGGGACACGACAAGCTAATTCACCCCTCCACTTT.

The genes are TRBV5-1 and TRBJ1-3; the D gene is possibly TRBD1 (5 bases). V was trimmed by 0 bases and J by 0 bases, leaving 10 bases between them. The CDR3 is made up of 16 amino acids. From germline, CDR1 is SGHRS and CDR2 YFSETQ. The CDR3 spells CASSLVGQNSGNTIYF. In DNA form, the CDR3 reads TGCGCCAGCAGCTTGGTTGGACAAAACTCTGGAAACACCATATATTTT.

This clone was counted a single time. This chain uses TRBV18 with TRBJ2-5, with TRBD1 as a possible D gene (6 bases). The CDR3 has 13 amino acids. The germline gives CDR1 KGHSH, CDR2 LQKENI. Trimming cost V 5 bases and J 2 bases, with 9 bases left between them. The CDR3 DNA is TGTGCCAGCTCATCCGGACAGCAAGAGACCCAGTACTTC. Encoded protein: CASSSGQQETQYF.

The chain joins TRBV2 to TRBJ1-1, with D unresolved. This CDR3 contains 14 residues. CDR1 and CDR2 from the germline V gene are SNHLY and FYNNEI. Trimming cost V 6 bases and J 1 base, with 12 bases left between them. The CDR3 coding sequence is TGTGCCAGCAGAGTAGCAGACTCGAACACTGAAGCTTTCTTT. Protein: CASRVADSNTEAFF.

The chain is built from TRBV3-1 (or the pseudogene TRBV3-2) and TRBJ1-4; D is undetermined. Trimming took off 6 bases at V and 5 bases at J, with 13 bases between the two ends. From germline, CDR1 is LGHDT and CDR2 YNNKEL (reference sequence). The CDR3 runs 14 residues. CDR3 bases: TGTGCCAGCAGTCGGAGGCTACTAAATGAAAAACTGTTTTTT. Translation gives CASSRRLLNEKLFF.

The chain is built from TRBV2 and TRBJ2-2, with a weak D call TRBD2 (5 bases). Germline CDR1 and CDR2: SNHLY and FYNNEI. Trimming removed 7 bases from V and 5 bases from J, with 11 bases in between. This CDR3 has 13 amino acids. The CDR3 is CASTVSGTGELFF. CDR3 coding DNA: TGTGCCAGCACCGTCTCGGGGACCGGGGAGCTGTTTTTT.

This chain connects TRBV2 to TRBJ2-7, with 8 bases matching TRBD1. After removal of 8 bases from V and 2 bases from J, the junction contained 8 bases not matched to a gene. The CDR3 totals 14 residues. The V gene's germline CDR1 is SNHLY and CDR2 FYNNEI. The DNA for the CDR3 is TGTGCCAGCTCCACGGGACAGGCGACCTACGAGCAGTACTTC. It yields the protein CASSTGQATYEQYF.

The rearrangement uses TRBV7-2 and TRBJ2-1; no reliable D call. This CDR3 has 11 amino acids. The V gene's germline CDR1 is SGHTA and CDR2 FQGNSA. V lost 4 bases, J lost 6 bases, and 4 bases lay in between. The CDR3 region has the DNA TGTGCCAGCAGCTGGCTCAATGAGCAGTTCTTC. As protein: CASSWLNEQFF. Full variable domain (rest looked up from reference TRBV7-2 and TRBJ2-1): GAGVSQSPSNKVTEKGKDVELRCDPISGHTALYWYRQSLGQGLEFLIYFQGNSAPDKSGLPSDRFSAERTGGSVSTLTIQRTQQEDSAVYLCASSWLNEQFFGPGTRLTVL.

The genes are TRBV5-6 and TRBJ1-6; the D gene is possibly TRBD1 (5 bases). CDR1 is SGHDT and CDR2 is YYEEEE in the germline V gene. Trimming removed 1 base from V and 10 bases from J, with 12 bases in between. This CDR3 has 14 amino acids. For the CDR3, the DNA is TGTGCCAGCAGCTTGAAGCAGGGCCTATCACCCCTCCACTTT. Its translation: CASSLKQGLSPLHF.

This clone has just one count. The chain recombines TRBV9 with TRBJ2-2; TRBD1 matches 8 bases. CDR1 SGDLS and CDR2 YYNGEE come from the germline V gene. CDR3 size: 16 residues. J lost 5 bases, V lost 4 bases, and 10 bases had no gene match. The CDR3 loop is CASSPSGQGLTGELFF. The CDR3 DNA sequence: TGTGCCAGCAGCCCCTCCGGACAGGGTCTTACCGGGGAGCTGTTTTTT. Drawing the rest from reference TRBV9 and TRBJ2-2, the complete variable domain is DSGVTQTPKHLITATGQRVTLRCSPRSGDLSVYWYQQSLDQGLQFLIQYYNGEERAKGNILERFSAQQFPDLHSELNLSSLELGDSALYFCASSPSGQGLTGELFFGEGSRLTVL.